A selection of T cell receptor beta chains follows, all from one sample in a study of shared clonotypes between healthy human individuals. Profiled with immunoSEQ multiplex PCR; TCRdb holds only in-frame clones, not every one. The sample includes approximately 940,000 clones, 70% to 85% of them seen just once. The sample comprised memory CD4+ T cells sorted from blood. These receptors were taken from a man aged 18 to 30 in good health. CDR3s include the opening cysteine and the closing phenylalanine or tryptophan. A D gene is named only where the DNA matches it firmly. Where a row states a size, it is once, few, many or the class of an expanded clone; other rows omit it.

>.|TRBV7-2|once|TRBJ2-5
CASSSRVASFQETQYF
TGTGCCAGCAGCTCGAGGGTCGCTTCCTTCCAAGAGACCCAGTACTTC
>TRBD2|TRBV30|.|TRBJ2-1
CAWSVSGGVYNEQFF
TGTGCCTGGAGTGTAAGTGGGGGGGTTTACAATGAGCAGTTCTTC
>.|TRBV6-1|.|TRBJ1-2
CASREAGYYGYTF
TGTGCCAGCAGGGAGGCGGGGTACTATGGCTACACCTTC
>.|TRBV18|.|TRBJ2-7
CASSPSGLVGEQYF
TGTGCCAGCTCACCATCGGGACTGGTAGGGGAGCAGTACTTC
>TRBD2|TRBV5-4|few|TRBJ2-7
CASSPRESTSGSSEQYF
TGTGCCAGCAGCCCACGGGAATCGACTAGCGGGAGTAGCGAGCAGTACTTC
>.|TRBV10-1|.|TRBJ1-3
CASTPLAPLLRDGNTIYF
TGCGCCAGCACCCCGCTAGCCCCCCTTCTTCGGGATGGAAACACCATATATTTT
>.|TRBV20-1|once|TRBJ2-7
CSAREYEQYF
TGCAGTGCTAGGGAGTACGAGCAGTACTTC
>TRBD2|TRBV7-9|.|TRBJ2-7
CASSPALTSGSTEQYF
TGTGCCAGCAGCCCCGCTTTGACTAGCGGGAGTACCGAGCAGTACTTC
>TRBD2|TRBV6-1|.|TRBJ2-2
CAASGRGTGELFF
TGTGCCGCCAGCGGGAGAGGAACCGGGGAGCTGTTTTTT
>TRBD1|TRBV5-1|few|TRBJ1-3
CASSKGQGAGNTIYF
TGCGCCAGCAGCAAAGGACAGGGGGCTGGAAACACCATATATTTT
>.|TRBV30|.|TRBJ2-1
CAWSVRAGGSNEQFF
TGTGCCTGGAGTGTACGGGCAGGGGGGAGTAATGAGCAGTTCTTC
>.|TRBV5-1|few|TRBJ2-5
CASSFDLQETQYF
TGCGCCAGCAGCTTCGACCTCCAAGAGACCCAGTACTTC
>.|TRBV18|.|TRBJ2-7
CASSQRQSHEQYF
TGTGCCAGCTCACAACGACAGTCCCACGAGCAGTACTTC
>.|TRBV10-3|.|TRBJ1-1
CAISPGGGMNTEAFF
TGTGCCATCAGTCCTGGAGGGGGGATGAACACTGAAGCTTTCTTT
>.|TRBV14|.|TRBJ1-1
CASSQYTGNPLDDTEAFF
TGTGCCAGCAGCCAATACACAGGAAATCCTTTGGATGACACTGAAGCTTTCTTT
>TRBD1|TRBV6-4|.|TRBJ1-1
CASSDQGDGTSGTEAFF
TGTGCCAGCAGTGATCAGGGGGATGGGACGTCGGGCACTGAAGCTTTCTTT
>.|TRBV27|.|TRBJ2-1
CASSAGGGGHNEQFF
TGTGCCAGCAGTGCGGGTGGCGGGGGCCACAATGAGCAGTTCTTC
>.|TRBV21-1|.|TRBJ2-7
CASSAPAYEQYF
TGTGCCAGCAGCGCGCCCGCCTACGAGCAGTACTTC
>.|TRBV7-9|.|TRBJ2-3
CASSLRWGDTQYF
TGTGCCAGCAGCTTACGGTGGGGGGATACGCAGTATTTT
>.|TRBV7-9|.|TRBJ1-2
CASSLAAGANQYGYTF
TGTGCCAGCAGCTTAGCTGCAGGGGCAAACCAATATGGCTACACCTTC
>TRBD1|TRBV5-1|.|TRBJ2-7
CASSFSTGGLSYEQYF
TGCGCCAGCAGCTTTTCGACAGGGGGCCTCTCTTACGAGCAGTACTTC
>.|TRBV18|.|TRBJ2-7
CASSVKVGIGYEQYF
TGTGCCAGCTCGGTGAAAGTAGGGATAGGGTACGAGCAGTACTTC
>.|TRBV5-4|.|TRBJ1-1
CASSIQANTEAFF
TGTGCCAGCAGCATACAGGCGAACACTGAAGCTTTCTTT
>.|TRBV30|.|TRBJ1-2
CAWTGNNYGYTF
TGTGCCTGGACCGGGAACAACTATGGCTACACCTTC
>TRBD1|TRBV6-6|.|TRBJ1-2
CASSRGQGAGYTF
TGTGCCAGCAGCCGAGGACAGGGGGCTGGCTACACCTTC
>.|TRBV28|.|TRBJ1-6
CASRAPNSPLHF
TGTGCCAGCAGGGCCCCTAATTCACCCCTCCACTTT
>.|TRBV6-1|.|TRBJ1-1
CASTLFTEAFF
TGTGCCAGCACCCTTTTCACTGAAGCTTTCTTT
>.|TRBV27|.|TRBJ2-3
CASTPGVTFSTDTQYF
TGTGCCAGCACACCAGGGGTTACCTTTAGCACAGATACGCAGTATTTT
>.|TRBV7-9|.|TRBJ1-4
CASSLDRFQGSTNEKLFF
TGTGCCAGCAGCTTAGATCGTTTCCAGGGATCGACTAATGAAAAACTGTTTTTT
>.|TRBV19|.|TRBJ2-1
CASSIDRLYNEQFF
TGTGCCAGTAGTATTGATCGCCTTTACAATGAGCAGTTCTTC
>.|TRBV30|.|TRBJ2-3
CAWSSVDTQYF
TGTGCCTGGAGTTCCGTGGATACGCAGTATTTT
>TRBD2|TRBV30|.|TRBJ2-3
CAWRTRGVGTDTQYF
TGTGCCTGGCGCACCCGGGGGGTCGGGACAGATACGCAGTATTTT
>.|TRBV27|.|TRBJ2-7
CASRRGGATSYYEQYF
TGTGCCAGCAGACGAGGTGGCGCTACTAGTTACTACGAGCAGTACTTC
>TRBD1|TRBV2|.|TRBJ1-4
CASSTGTGVGKLFF
TGTGCCAGCAGTACCGGGACAGGGGTCGGAAAACTGTTTTTT
>TRBD2|TRBV5-1|once|TRBJ2-7
CASSLSTSGISEQYF
TGCGCCAGCAGCTTGTCGACTAGCGGGATAAGTGAGCAGTACTTC
>.|TRBV18|.|TRBJ2-7
CASSPPAGRFDYEQYF
TGTGCCAGCTCACCACCGGCAGGGAGATTTGACTACGAGCAGTACTTC
>TRBD1|TRBV7-2|.|TRBJ1-3
CASSPHRGTGNTIYF
TGTGCCAGCAGCCCACACAGGGGGACTGGAAACACCATATATTTT
>.|TRBV10-3|many|TRBJ2-7
CAISDGIYEQYF
TGTGCCATCAGTGACGGGATCTACGAGCAGTACTTC
>.|TRBV6-6|.|TRBJ2-3
CASSYSSLETTDTQYF
TGTGCCAGCAGTTACTCGTCGTTAGAAACCACAGATACGCAGTATTTT
>TRBD2|TRBV18|.|TRBJ2-3
CASSQPQRGASTDTQYF
TGTGCCAGCTCACAACCCCAGCGGGGGGCTAGCACAGATACGCAGTATTTT
>.|TRBV7-3|.|TRBJ2-5
CASSPMGQAQETQYF
TGTGCCAGCAGCCCAATGGGACAAGCCCAAGAGACCCAGTACTTC
>.|TRBV6-6|once|TRBJ1-5
CASAGLQRQPQHF
TGTGCCAGCGCCGGACTACAAAGGCAGCCCCAGCATTTT
>.|TRBV9|.|TRBJ2-2
CASSLLGNTGELFF
TGTGCCAGCAGCCTACTAGGTAACACCGGGGAGCTGTTTTTT
>.|TRBV9|few|TRBJ1-5
CASSGDGTYQPQHF
TGTGCCAGCAGCGGCGACGGGACTTATCAGCCCCAGCATTTT
>TRBD1|TRBV7-9|.|TRBJ1-2
CASSLATTGAGYGYTF
TGTGCCAGCAGCTTAGCGACTACAGGGGCAGGCTATGGCTACACCTTC
>.|TRBV13|.|TRBJ2-7
CASSYSPLGDSEQYF
TGTGCCAGCAGCTACAGCCCCCTGGGGGACTCCGAGCAGTACTTC
>.|TRBV19|.|TRBJ1-2
CASSIEGANYGYTF
TGTGCCAGTAGTATAGAGGGGGCTAACTATGGCTACACCTTC
>.|TRBV10-3|few|TRBJ2-1
CAISDRDNEQFF
TGTGCCATCAGTGATAGGGACAATGAGCAGTTCTTC
>.|TRBV18|.|TRBJ1-3
CASSPNPWGLDTIYF
TGTGCCAGCTCACCAAATCCATGGGGACTGGACACCATATATTTT
>.|TRBV9|.|TRBJ1-3
CASSVETSSGNTIYF
TGTGCCAGCAGCGTAGAGACCAGCTCTGGAAACACCATATATTTT
>TRBD2|TRBV2|.|TRBJ2-5
CASSWGTSGRGSQETQYF
TGTGCCAGCAGTTGGGGTACTAGCGGGAGAGGGTCCCAAGAGACCCAGTACTTC
>.|TRBV18|.|TRBJ1-1
CASSPGQPTEAFF
TGTGCCAGCTCACCCGGACAGCCTACTGAAGCTTTCTTT
>.|TRBV27|.|TRBJ1-2
CASSFQAQNNYGYTF
TGTGCCAGCAGTTTTCAGGCCCAGAATAACTATGGCTACACCTTC
>.|TRBV7-2|.|TRBJ1-2
CASSPNLKDYGYTF
TGTGCCAGCAGCCCCAATTTGAAGGACTATGGCTACACCTTC
>TRBD2|TRBV6-5|.|TRBJ2-1
CASSYSTLAGVNEQFF
TGTGCCAGCAGTTACTCGACACTAGCGGGAGTAAATGAGCAGTTCTTC